This TCR beta chain was captured by sequencing in a study of T cells in Graves' hyperthyroidism and ophthalmopathy. Background on the study: Peripheral blood was taken when the disease was first diagnosed, before any treatment began.

Source material for PBMCs was about 10 ml fresh peripheral blood. TCR beta CDR3 regions were amplified from RNA. First-round RT-PCR of the TCR CDR3 relied on the HTBI primer set. Each CDR3 protein is one row after TCRdb ran MiXCR on the multiplex PCR reads. There are approximately 330,000 distinct CDR3 sequences in the sample; around a fifth occur only once, and about 50% lies in the top ten. V trimming: 5 bases; J trimming: 0 bases; junction bases outside the gene matches: 4. This CDR3 contains 15 residues. Material for sequencing was blood. This receptor was obtained from a woman aged 45-65 years with Graves' hyperthyroidism. The chain links TRBV12-3 or TRBV12-4 to TRBJ2-7; 10 bases fit TRBD2. For the CDR3, the DNA is TGTGCCAGCAGTACTAGCGGGATTAGCTCCTACGAGCAGTACTTC. It yields the protein CASSTSGISSYEQYF.